One sample yielded the 20 T cell receptor beta chains listed below, sequenced in a study of OX40 agonist ivuxolimab in advanced cancers. Clones were read by immunoSEQ multiplex PCR, and TCRdb kept only the in-frame ones, dropping some. The sample includes around 76,000 clones, 90% to 95% of them seen just once. The sample here was CD4+ or CD8+ T cells sorted from blood, taken in a trial of the OX40 agonist ivuxolimab. These receptors were taken from an adult with an advanced solid tumor such as melanoma, head and neck, liver or kidney cancer.

The genes are TRBV28 and TRBJ1-5; maybe TRBD1 (5 bases). Germline V lookup: CDR1 MDHEN, CDR2 SYDVKM. This CDR3 comprises 13 residues. The V end lost 3 bases, the J end lost 7 bases, and 10 bases lay between the germline ends. The DNA of the CDR3 is TGTGCCAGCAGTTTGGGGGTTAACCAGCCCCAGCATTTT. Residues: CASSLGVNQPQHF.

CDR3 region: CSVRVRANTEAFF. The CDR3 coding sequence is TGCAGCGTCCGGGTTAGGGCGAACACTGAAGCTTTCTTT. The chain employs TRBV29-1 and TRBJ1-1, with unresolved D. Trimming shortened V by 6 bases and J by 1 base, and 12 bases separated the two germline ends. The CDR3 loop spans 13 amino acids. Per the germline V gene, CDR1 is SQVTM and CDR2 is ANQGSEA.

This chain uses TRBV29-1 with TRBJ1-1; D unclear. The CDR3 loop spans 15 amino acids. Looked up from germline, CDR1 is SQVTM and CDR2 is ANQGSEA. The germline V and J ends were trimmed by 4 bases and 7 bases, with 22 bases remaining between them. The CDR3 DNA reads TGCAGCGTTGCCGACCGACGTCTATACAGCGGTGAAGCTTTCTTT. The encoded protein is CSVADRRLYSGEAFF.

The gene calls are TRBV4-1 and TRBJ2-1, with 11 bases matching TRBD2. V gave up 1 base and J gave up 4 bases; unmatched junction bases: 6. CDR1 and CDR2 (germline): MGHRA, YSYEKL. This CDR3 is 17 amino acids long. CDR3 sequence reads: CASSQVYSGGEYNEQFF. The DNA for the CDR3 is TGCGCCAGCAGCCAAGTATATAGCGGGGGGGAATACAATGAGCAGTTCTTC.

V is TRBV10-2 and J is TRBJ1-1; D possibly corresponds to TRBD1 (6 bases). V was trimmed by 5 bases and J by 4 bases, leaving 11 bases between them. The CDR3 is 13 amino acids. CDR1 WSHSY and CDR2 SAAADI come from the germline V gene. CDR3 coding DNA: TGCGCCAGCAGTTTAGAGGGGGGCACTGAAGCTTTCTTT. It yields the protein CASSLEGGTEAFF.

CDR3 bases: TGCGCCAGCAGCCAGGGGACTAGCGGGCCCTACAATGAGCAGTTCTTC. It is translated as CASSQGTSGPYNEQFF. The genes are TRBV4-3 and TRBJ2-1; 12 bases fit TRBD2. V trimming: 3 bases; J trimming: 2 bases; junction bases outside the gene matches: 2. Germline loops: CDR1 LGHNA, CDR2 YSLEER. CDR3 length equals 16 residues.

The chain recombines TRBV5-6 with TRBJ1-2; TRBD1 matches 7 bases. The CDR3 has 15 amino acids. Germline loops: CDR1 SGHDT, CDR2 YYEEEE. Losses at the gene ends were 3 bases for V and 5 bases for J; bases not matched to a gene: 10. CDR3 sequence: CASSSKPGQIYGYTF. The CDR3 bases are TGTGCCAGCAGCTCCAAGCCGGGACAGATATATGGCTACACCTTC.

V usage is TRBV28 and J usage is TRBJ2-7; possible D gene TRBD1, 5 bases. CDR3 length: 13 residues. V shed 8 bases and J shed 9 bases, with 20 bases lying between them. Germline CDR1 reads MDHEN; CDR2 reads SYDVKM. CDR3 sequence: CASALGAEVAQYF. As DNA, the CDR3 is TGTGCCAGCGCCTTAGGGGCTGAAGTAGCGCAGTACTTC.

As concerns this clone: The junction does not match germline at one end; this may be a read error. The chain employs TRBV6-1 and TRBJ2-7; D might be TRBD2 (6 bases). The CDR3 sequence is 11 residues long. Germline-derived CDR1 and CDR2 are MNHNS and SASEGT. The CDR3 region has the DNA TGTGCCAGCAGCGAAGGGACTCCGCAGTACTTC. It translates to CASSEGTPQYF.

Here the CDR3 DNA reads TGTGCCAGCAGCTCGGACAGGGGGTCTAGTCAGCCCCAGCATTTT. Its translation is CASSSDRGSSQPQHF. This rearrangement joins TRBV7-9 to TRBJ1-5, with 10 bases lining up with TRBD1. Germline CDR1 SEHNR, CDR2 FQNEAQ (reference sequence). V gave up 4 bases and J gave up 6 bases; unmatched junction bases: 6. The CDR3 covers 15 residues. Based on the CDR3 plus reference TRBV7-9 and TRBJ1-5, the full variable domain is DTGVSQNPRHKITKRGQNVTFRCDPISEHNRLYWYRQTLGQGPEFLTYFQNEAQLEKSRLLSDRFSAERPKGSFSTLEIQRTEQGDSAMYLCASSSDRGSSQPQHFGDGTRLSIL.

The rearrangement uses TRBV9 and TRBJ2-5, with D possibly called TRBD1 or TRBD2 (5 bases each). In germline, CDR1 is SGDLS, CDR2 YYNGEE. Trimming pared 0 bases from V and 2 bases from J, leaving 14 bases between. The CDR3 has 16 residues. CDR3 protein: CASSVDMGPRQETQYF. CDR3 bases: TGTGCCAGCAGCGTAGACATGGGACCCCGACAAGAGACCCAGTACTTC.

The gene calls are TRBV19 and TRBJ2-2; tentatively, D is TRBD1 (5 bases). The CDR3 spans 14 residues. V lost 4 bases to trimming and J lost 1 base, with 7 bases between them. Germline V lookup: CDR1 LNHDA, CDR2 SQIVND (reference sequence). CDR3 sequence (DNA): TGTGCCAGTAGTAGAGGACAGAACACCGGGGAGCTGTTTTTT. Its protein is CASSRGQNTGELFF.

The rearrangement links TRBV6-1 to TRBJ2-3; D unresolved. The V end was cut by 3 bases, the J end by 2 bases, with 0 bases between. Looked up from germline, CDR1 is MNHNS and CDR2 is SASEGT. The CDR3 has 11 residues. CDR3 sequence (DNA): TGTGCCAGCAGTGACACAGATACGCAGTATTTT. Protein sequence: CASSDTDTQYF.

Only a few counts were recorded for this clone. This chain links TRBV7-9 with TRBJ2-7; TRBD2 might be the D (5 bases). This CDR3 has 15 residues. Per the germline V gene, CDR1 is SEHNR and CDR2 is FQNEAQ (reference sequence). V gave up 6 bases and J gave up 1 base, with 16 bases separating them. CDR3 protein: CASRDQRSPSYEQYF. The CDR3 coding sequence is TGTGCCAGCAGGGATCAGCGGAGCCCTTCCTACGAGCAGTACTTC.

The V and J genes are TRBV7-9 and TRBJ2-1; 10 bases align to TRBD1. Losses at the gene ends were 5 bases for V and 9 bases for J; bases not matched to a gene: 4. CDR3 size: 13 residues. Germline V lookup: CDR1 SEHNR, CDR2 FQNEAQ (reference sequence). The CDR3 sequence: CASSGQGGSEQFF. Written as DNA, the CDR3 is TGTGCCAGCAGCGGACAGGGGGGGTCTGAGCAGTTCTTC.

CDR3 DNA sequence: TGTGCCTTTCAAGGGACGGGGCAGGCTAATGAAAAACTGTTTTTT. Translating gives CAFQGTGQANEKLFF. The chain couples TRBV30 to TRBJ1-4; D may be TRBD1 (5 bases). From germline, CDR1 is GTSNPN and CDR2 SVGIG (reference sequence). The CDR3 is 15 amino acids. V lost 7 bases and J lost 3, with 18 bases in between.

The V gene is TRBV10-3, the J gene TRBJ2-7, with D uncertain. The CDR3 totals 14 residues. The germline V gene encodes CDR1 ENHRY and CDR2 SYGVKD. V lost 8 bases and J 0 bases, leaving 14 bases between the germline ends. The CDR3 reads CAISPTASSYEQYF. CDR3 sequence (DNA): TGTGCCATCTCTCCGACCGCTAGCTCCTACGAGCAGTACTTC.

This rearrangement joins TRBV9 to TRBJ1-2; the D gene is possibly TRBD1 (6 bases). Per the germline V gene, CDR1 is SGDLS and CDR2 is YYNGEE. Deletions cut 1 base from V and 6 bases from J, with 19 bases between. The CDR3 has 16 residues. CDR3 sequence reads: CASSVTLAGGADGYTF. The CDR3 bases are TGTGCCAGCAGCGTAACCCTGGCTGGGGGCGCGGATGGCTACACCTTC.

The rearrangement uses TRBV6-1 and TRBJ1-1; no reliable D call. The V gene's germline CDR1 is MNHNS and CDR2 SASEGT. The ends were cut back, 2 bases at V and 8 bases at J, with 12 bases in the middle. This CDR3 is built from 13 residues. CDR3 sequence: CASSERSGGEAFF. The CDR3 DNA sequence: TGTGCCAGCAGTGAAAGGTCTGGCGGCGAAGCTTTCTTT.

The chain has TRBV19 and TRBJ2-7; tentative D call: TRBD1 (6 bases). Germline V CDR1 and CDR2: LNHDA, SQIVND (reference sequence). Between the trimmed V and J ends, which lost 0 bases and 2 bases, there was a span of 17 bases. CDR3 length: 17 residues. The chain's CDR3 is CASSIEFGAGEAYEQYF. CDR3 sequence (DNA): TGTGCCAGTAGTATAGAATTTGGAGCAGGGGAAGCCTACGAGCAGTACTTC.